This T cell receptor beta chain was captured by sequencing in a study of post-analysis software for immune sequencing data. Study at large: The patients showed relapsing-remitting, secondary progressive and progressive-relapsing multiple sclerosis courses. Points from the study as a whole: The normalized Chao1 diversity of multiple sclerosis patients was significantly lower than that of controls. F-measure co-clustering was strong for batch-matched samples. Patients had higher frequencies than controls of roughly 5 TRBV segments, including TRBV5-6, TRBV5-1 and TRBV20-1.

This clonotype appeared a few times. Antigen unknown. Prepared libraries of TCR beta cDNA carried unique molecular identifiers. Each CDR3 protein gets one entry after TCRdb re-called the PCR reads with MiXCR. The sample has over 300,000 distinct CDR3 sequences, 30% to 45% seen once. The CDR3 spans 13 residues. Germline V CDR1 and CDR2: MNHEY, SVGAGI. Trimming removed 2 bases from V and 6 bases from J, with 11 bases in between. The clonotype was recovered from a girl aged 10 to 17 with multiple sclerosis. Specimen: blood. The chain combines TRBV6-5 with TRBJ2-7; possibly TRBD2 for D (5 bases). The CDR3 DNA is TGTGCCAGCAGTTACGGGGTGAGGGCCGAGCAGTACTTC. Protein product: CASSYGVRAEQYF.